Presented here are 29 T cell receptor beta chains from one specimen sequenced in a study of cytomegalovirus exposure and HLA in healthy donors. Primers for the PCR totalled 60 Vbeta and 13 Jbeta. Sequencing was performed with immunoSEQ multiplex PCR; in TCRdb, only in-frame clones are kept and a portion is missing. The sample gives over 150,000 clones, around 77% of which show up once; more than 1.2% is in the top ten. The sequencing input was PBMCs. The receptors were sampled from a man in his sixties in good health and CMV-seronegative.

The chain carries TRBV18 and TRBJ1-6; D perhaps matches TRBD1 (5 bases). The CDR3 loop spans 15 amino acids. The V gene lost 3 bases and the J gene lost 9 bases, with 15 bases spanning the gap. Per the germline V gene, CDR1 is KGHSH and CDR2 is LQKENI. The CDR3 protein is CASSPIRREGSPLHF. CDR3 bases: TGTGCCAGCTCACCGATCCGCAGGGAAGGTTCACCCCTCCACTTT.

This clone turned up a few times. The genes are TRBV19 and TRBJ1-5, with D unclear. CDR3 length: 13 amino acids. From germline, CDR1 is LNHDA and CDR2 SQIVND (reference sequence). Trimming pared 5 bases from V and 5 bases from J, leaving 10 bases between. The chain's CDR3 is CASSFATHQPQHF. The CDR3 bases are TGTGCCAGTAGTTTCGCAACTCATCAGCCCCAGCATTTT.

The chain is built from TRBV5-1 and TRBJ2-1; 15 bases map to TRBD2. Germline CDR1 SGHRS, CDR2 YFSETQ. V trimming: 2 bases; J trimming: 9 bases; junction bases outside the gene matches: 6. The CDR3 runs to 16 residues. Here the CDR3 reads CASSFGLAGGRAEQFF. Written as DNA, the CDR3 is TGCGCCAGCAGCTTCGGACTAGCGGGAGGGAGGGCTGAGCAGTTCTTC.

This clone came up a few times. This CDR3 is CAISAGLQGEAYEQYF. The DNA of the CDR3 is TGTGCCATCAGTGCTGGATTACAGGGGGAGGCCTACGAGCAGTACTTC. The rearrangement links TRBV10-3 to TRBJ2-7, with TRBD1 matching 8 bases. There are 16 residues in the CDR3. Trimming removed 4 bases from V and 2 bases from J; junction bases left unmatched: 10. Germline values: CDR1 ENHRY, CDR2 SYGVKD.

The V call is TRBV28, the J call TRBJ2-5, with D tentatively TRBD1 (6 bases). Trimming removed 3 bases at V and 5 bases at J, with 7 bases between. The length of the CDR3 is 12 residues. Germline CDR1 and CDR2: MDHEN and SYDVKM. The DNA of the CDR3 is TGTGCCAGCAGTTTCAGGGGTGAGACCCAGTACTTC. Protein product: CASSFRGETQYF.

The chain links TRBV2 to TRBJ1-1; no reliable D call. Looked up from germline, CDR1 is SNHLY and CDR2 is FYNNEI. Trimming removed 6 bases at V and 0 bases at J, with 14 bases between. The CDR3 totals 15 residues. The CDR3 is CASRDARGMNTEAFF. CDR3 in DNA: TGTGCCAGCAGGGACGCGAGAGGGATGAACACTGAAGCTTTCTTT. The whole variable domain, filled in from reference TRBV2 and TRBJ1-1, reads EPEVTQTPSHQVTQMGQEVILRCVPISNHLYFYWYRQILGQKVEFLVSFYNNEISEKSEIFDDQFSVERPDGSNFTLKIRSTKLEDSAMYFCASRDARGMNTEAFFGQGTRLTVV.

As DNA, the CDR3 is TGTGCCAGCAGCCCTAATAGCGGGGGGCTTTCCGGTACGCAGTATTTT. Protein: CASSPNSGGLSGTQYF. The chain has TRBV7-3 and TRBJ2-3, with 10 bases that match TRBD2. Germline assignment: CDR1 SGHTA and CDR2 FQGTGA. Trimming took 5 bases from V and 8 from J; bases not matched to a gene: 13. This CDR3 region has 16 residues.

The J gene is TRBJ1-2, the V gene TRBV19; D may be TRBD1 (6 bases). Looked up from germline, CDR1 is LNHDA and CDR2 is SQIVND (reference sequence). V was pared by 6 bases and J by 0 bases, with 14 bases between. CDR3 length equals 15 residues. The CDR3 nucleotides are TGTGCCAGTAGCAGGGGCGGGGGTCCTAACTATGGCTACACCTTC. This gives the protein CASSRGGGPNYGYTF.

The chain couples TRBV6-1 to TRBJ2-5; a possible D gene is TRBD2 (5 bases). Trimming stripped 7 bases from V and 11 bases from J, with 14 bases between. There are 11 residues in the CDR3. CDR1 and CDR2 (germline): MNHNS, SASEGT. CDR3 loop: CASTGLWVQYF. The CDR3 DNA follows: TGTGCCAGCACTGGACTCTGGGTGCAGTACTTC.

V usage is TRBV5-4 and J usage is TRBJ1-2; 11 nucleotides line up with TRBD1. Germline trimming cut 4 bases from V and 4 bases from J; bases unmatched to any gene: 6. The CDR3 sequence is 15 residues long. Germline lookup yields CDR1 SGHNT and CDR2 YYREEE (reference sequence). For the CDR3, the DNA is TGTGCCAGCAGCGATCGGGACAGGGGGATCTATGGCTACACCTTC. This sequence encodes CASSDRDRGIYGYTF.

The sample holds a few counts of this clone. The chain couples TRBV18 to TRBJ2-3; 16 bases map to TRBD2. V lost 4 bases to trimming and J lost 0 bases; unmatched junction nucleotides: 4. Per the germline V gene, CDR1 is KGHSH and CDR2 is LQKENI. This CDR3 is 18 amino acids long. The CDR3 DNA is TGTGCCAGCTCACGGGGGACTAGCGGGAGGGCCAGCACAGATACGCAGTATTTT. Protein: CASSRGTSGRASTDTQYF.

This rearrangement joins TRBV10-3 to TRBJ2-3; the D is unclear. The CDR3 runs to 16 residues. V lost 3 bases, J lost 2 bases, and 15 bases lay in between. CDR1 is ENHRY, CDR2 SYGVKD, per germline. The DNA for the CDR3 is TGTGCCATCAGTGATAGGCTAGGCCAATTCACAGATACGCAGTATTTT. Protein sequence: CAISDRLGQFTDTQYF.

This clone was counted once. The CDR3 sequence is CASSLRGYDSPLHF. The CDR3 DNA follows: TGCGCCAGCAGCCTCCGGGGGTATGATTCACCCCTCCACTTT. This chain connects TRBV4-3 to TRBJ1-6, with D tentatively TRBD1 (5 bases). V was cut by 4 bases and J by 8 bases, with 12 bases left in between. Per the germline V gene, CDR1 is LGHNA and CDR2 is YSLEER. The CDR3 runs 14 residues.

This clone turned up a few times. This CDR3 is CARRQGEDQETQYF. CDR3 in DNA: TGTGCCAGGAGACAGGGGGAAGATCAAGAGACCCAGTACTTC. This sequence joins TRBV5-3 and TRBJ2-5, with 9 nucleotides matching TRBD1. TRBV5-3 is reported as an ORF; its role is uncertain. V lost 8 bases, J lost 2 bases, and 7 bases stayed unmatched. The CDR3 has 14 amino acids.

The chain uses TRBV2 and TRBJ1-5; D may be TRBD1 (6 bases). Germline values: CDR1 SNHLY, CDR2 FYNNEI. With 7 bases removed from V and 2 bases from J, the gap between germline ends came to 12 bases. The CDR3 has 14 amino acids. The CDR3: CASTPTGGNQPQHF. CDR3 in DNA: TGTGCCAGCACCCCGACAGGCGGCAATCAGCCCCAGCATTTT.

J is TRBJ2-7 and V is TRBV27; D is possibly TRBD2 (6 bases). The CDR3 is 14 residues long. With 6 bases removed from V and 0 bases from J, the gap between germline ends came to 12 bases. Looked up from germline, CDR1 is MNHEY and CDR2 is SMNVEV (reference sequence). CDR3 sequence (DNA): TGTGCCAGCAGCGTAGCGGCTAGCTCCTACGAGCAGTACTTC. Protein sequence: CASSVAASSYEQYF.

V gene TRBV11-3 combines with J gene TRBJ1-1; maybe TRBD1 (5 bases). The germline V gene has CDR1 SGHNT and CDR2 YENEEA. The CDR3 is 15 amino acids. Trimming pared 0 bases from V and 2 bases from J, leaving 10 bases between. CDR3 loop: CASSLDGQGNTEAFF. The CDR3 DNA sequence: TGTGCCAGCAGCTTAGACGGTCAGGGAAACACTGAAGCTTTCTTT.

This clone was seen once. The CDR3 coding sequence is TGTGCCAGCAGTTACGGACAGGGGACCTACGAGCAGTACTTC. It translates to CASSYGQGTYEQYF. This sequence joins TRBV6-6 and TRBJ2-7; the match to TRBD1 covers 9 bases. This CDR3 comprises 14 residues. The V gene's germline CDR1 is MNHNY and CDR2 SVGAGI (reference sequence). V trimming: 2 bases; J trimming: 2 bases; junction bases outside the gene matches: 1.

The chain is built from TRBV7-3 and TRBJ1-1; D is perhaps TRBD1 (6 bases). This CDR3 region has 14 residues. Per the germline V gene, CDR1 is SGHTA and CDR2 is FQGTGA. The ends were cut back, 4 bases at V and 4 bases at J, with 13 bases in the middle. Here the CDR3 reads CASSSQGFGTEAFF. CDR3 bases: TGTGCCAGCAGCTCACAGGGATTCGGCACTGAAGCTTTCTTT.

The chain couples TRBV25-1 to TRBJ2-7; D possibly corresponds to TRBD2 (5 bases). The germline V gene encodes CDR1 MGHDK and CDR2 SYGVNS. With 4 bases removed from V and 0 bases from J, the gap between germline ends came to 13 bases. The CDR3 is 15 residues long. The CDR3 sequence: CASSAVGRGSYEQYF. The CDR3 nucleotides are TGTGCCAGCAGTGCTGTAGGACGGGGCTCCTACGAGCAGTACTTC.

This chain connects TRBV19 to TRBJ2-6; a weak D match, TRBD1 (5 bases). V shed 5 bases and J shed 0 bases, with 8 bases lying between them. Germline V gene data show CDR1 as LNHDA and CDR2 as SQIVND (reference sequence). The CDR3 has 15 residues. The DNA for the CDR3 is TGTGCCAGTAGTGGGGCAAGCTCTGGGGCCAACGTCCTGACTTTC. Its protein product is CASSGASSGANVLTF.

This chain links TRBV15 with TRBJ1-2; D not resolved. CDR3 size: 17 residues. Germline CDR1 and CDR2: LNHNV and YYDKDF (reference sequence). The V end was cut by 5 bases, the J end by 4 bases, with 23 bases between. The CDR3 coding sequence is TGTGCCACCAGCTCTCCGGCAGGAGCGGGAGTGTCCTATGGCTACACCTTC. Encoded protein: CATSSPAGAGVSYGYTF. The full variable domain, in which reference TRBV15 and TRBJ1-2 provide the parts outside the CDR3, is DAMVIQNPRYQVTQFGKPVTLSCSQTLNHNVMYWYQQKSSQAPKLLFHYYDKDFNNEADTPDNFQSRRPNTSFCFLDIRSPGLGDTAMYLCATSSPAGAGVSYGYTFGSGTRLTVV.

This clone was seen just once. The J gene is TRBJ1-1, the V gene TRBV7-2, with D possibly TRBD1 on 5 matching bases. The CDR3 runs to 15 residues. Between the trimmed V and J ends, which lost 5 bases and 0 bases, there was a span of 13 bases. Germline V CDR1 and CDR2: SGHTA, FQGNSA. The CDR3 DNA reads as TGTGCCAGCAGCCCAGGGACTACCATGAACACTGAAGCTTTCTTT. Translating it yields CASSPGTTMNTEAFF. Full variable domain (rest looked up from reference TRBV7-2 and TRBJ1-1): GAGVSQSPSNKVTEKGKDVELRCDPISGHTALYWYRQSLGQGLEFLIYFQGNSAPDKSGLPSDRFSAERTGGSVSTLTIQRTQQEDSAVYLCASSPGTTMNTEAFFGQGTRLTVV.

The rearrangement links TRBV7-8 to TRBJ1-2; 7 bases agree with TRBD1. With 0 bases clipped from V and 7 bases from J, the junction kept 8 bases outside the gene matches. CDR1 and CDR2 (germline): SGHVS, FQNEAQ. This CDR3 has 15 amino acids. CDR3 DNA sequence: TGTGCCAGCAGCTTAGCGTACAGGGGCTTCTCTGGCTACACCTTC. As protein: CASSLAYRGFSGYTF.

The V call is TRBV28, the J call TRBJ2-7, with 7 nucleotides matching TRBD2. The CDR3 sequence is 12 residues long. CDR1 and CDR2 from the germline V gene are MDHEN and SYDVKM. V dropped 10 bases and J dropped 2; count of bases not matched to a gene: 5. CDR3 residues: CATQTSTYEQYF. The CDR3 DNA is TGTGCCACCCAGACTAGCACCTACGAGCAGTACTTC.

The chain links TRBV7-8 to TRBJ2-7; a weak D match, TRBD1 (5 bases). The ends were cut back, 5 bases at V and 5 bases at J, with 16 bases in the middle. Germline lookup yields CDR1 SGHVS and CDR2 FQNEAQ. This CDR3 has 14 residues. The CDR3 DNA is TGTGCCAGCAGCCCCAATTTAGGGGTGAACGAGCAGTACTTC. Its translation is CASSPNLGVNEQYF.

This clone showed up just a few times. V and J are TRBV19 and TRBJ1-2; 7 bases agree with TRBD1. CDR3 length: 15 residues. Germline V gives CDR1 LNHDA, CDR2 SQIVND (reference sequence). V shed 6 bases, J shed 2 bases, and the junction held 9 bases outside the gene matches. CDR3 loop: CASRTTDRPNYGYTF. In DNA, the CDR3 is TGTGCCAGTAGGACGACGGACAGGCCGAACTATGGCTACACCTTC.

This clone was seen more than once but under ten times. The rearrangement joins TRBV30 to TRBJ1-2; 7 bases fit TRBD1. Germline loops: CDR1 GTSNPN, CDR2 SVGIG (reference sequence). The length of the CDR3 is 14 residues. Unmatched junction bases numbered 17, after V lost 7 bases and J lost 9 bases. CDR3 loop: CALTGKDGNGRYTF. As DNA, the CDR3 is TGTGCCTTGACAGGGAAGGATGGGAATGGTCGCTACACCTTC.

The gene calls are TRBV7-9 and TRBJ1-1, with 8 bases that match TRBD1. From germline, CDR1 is SEHNR and CDR2 FQNEAQ (reference sequence). V dropped 9 bases and J dropped 8; count of bases not matched to a gene: 5. The CDR3 spans 11 residues. The CDR3 sequence is CASSQGAEAFF. The CDR3 DNA reads TGTGCCAGTAGCCAGGGGGCGGAAGCTTTCTTT.